This TCR beta chain was identified in a study of PD-1 blockade in mismatch repair-deficient tumors. Here immunoSEQ multiplex PCR was the method, and the copy in TCRdb shows in-frame clones only, minus some. This sample has 80,000 to 130,000 clones; roughly four fifths occur once, and the top ten carry roughly 6.3%. Trimming took 3 bases from V and 1 from J, leaving 6 bases between them. The CDR3 is 13 amino acids. In germline, CDR1 is SGHVS, CDR2 FNYEAQ. This TCR came from an adult with mismatch repair-deficient cancer. The chain is built from TRBV7-6 and TRBJ1-1; no definite D call. The sample was peripheral blood, taken roughly eight months after starting pembrolizumab. The CDR3 region is CASSFPANTEAFF. CDR3 nucleotide sequence: TGTGCCAGCAGCTTTCCGGCGAACACTGAAGCTTTCTTT. The full variable domain, its missing parts supplied by reference TRBV7-6 and TRBJ1-1, is GAGVSQSPRYKVTKRGQDVALRCDPISGHVSLYWYRQALGQGPEFLTYFNYEAQQDKSGLPNDRFSAERPEGSISTLTIQRTEQRDSAMYRCASSFPANTEAFFGQGTRLTVV.